This TCR beta chain was profiled in a study of T cell repertoires in cytomegalovirus infection. Study-wide findings and caveats: The ex vivo response was dominated by HLA-C-restricted CMV-specific TCR beta clonotypes.

TCRdb recomputed calls from the reads with MiXCR, one row per CDR3 protein. The table shows 450,000 to 600,000 distinct CDR3 sequences, with under 55% occurring only once. This clonotype was counted only a few times. Its antigen is as yet unknown. Germline assignment: CDR1 SGHNT and CDR2 YYREEE (reference sequence). CDR3 size: 14 residues. V was trimmed by 4 bases and J by 6 bases, leaving 14 bases between them. This TCR derives from a human donor in good health (CMV status not recorded). Some clones in this sample may be carry-over from other donors' samples. Sequencing was performed on cultured PBMCs, taken from culture after CMV antigen stimulation. The chain joins TRBV5-4 to TRBJ2-1; D gene uncertain. In DNA, the CDR3 is TGTGCCAGCAGCCTCCGGGCCCTTCCCAATGAGCAGTTCTTC. Protein product: CASSLRALPNEQFF.